This T cell receptor beta chain is from a study of shared clonotypes between healthy human individuals. Overall study context: Three plates each covered CD4 naive and memory; CD8 naive two, CD8 memory one. Study findings and constraints: As a rule, naive subsets had a larger estimated richness than memory subsets. Non-shared clonotypes showed lower generation probabilities than clonotypes common to all four donors.

CDR3 length: 16 residues. With 1 base removed from V and 0 bases from J, the gap between germline ends came to 12 bases. Germline loops: CDR1 SGHRS, CDR2 YFSETQ. This clone appeared many times. Its target is unknown. Libraries were prepared by immunoSEQ multiplex PCR; TCRdb keeps only in-frame clonotypes and omits some of them. The sample holds 740,000 or so clones, 73% seen once. What was sequenced was memory CD4+ T cells sorted from blood. The subset was: CD45RA-negative fraction. The sequence came from a woman between 25 and 40 years old in good health. This chain connects TRBV5-1 to TRBJ2-3, with D unclear. CDR3 amino acids: CASSLIGPKSTDTQYF. The CDR3 DNA reads TGCGCCAGCAGCTTGATCGGCCCGAAGAGCACAGATACGCAGTATTTT.